This T cell receptor (beta chain) was profiled in a study of T-cell reconstitution after alpha-beta-depleted transplantation in children. The sample holds a few counts of this clonotype. Unique molecular identifiers were used to barcode this TCRbeta library. TCRdb analysed the PCR reads with MiXCR anew, one entry per CDR3 protein. The sample contains around 380,000 distinct CDR3 sequences, about a tenth of which appear only once. This CDR3 region has 14 residues. The trim removed 4 bases at V and 7 bases at J, leaving 5 bases unmatched. CDR1 and CDR2 (germline): SQVTM, ANQGSEA. The sequencing here drew on PBMCs from the stem cell graft donor, taken from the stem cell graft. The chain is built from TRBV29-1 and TRBJ2-1; 12 positions match TRBD2. The source is a human donor who donated a stem cell graft to a child with acute myeloid leukemia. DNA of the CDR3: TGCAGCGTTGGAGGACTAGCGGGAAAAAATGAGCAGTTCTTC. It encodes CSVGGLAGKNEQFF.